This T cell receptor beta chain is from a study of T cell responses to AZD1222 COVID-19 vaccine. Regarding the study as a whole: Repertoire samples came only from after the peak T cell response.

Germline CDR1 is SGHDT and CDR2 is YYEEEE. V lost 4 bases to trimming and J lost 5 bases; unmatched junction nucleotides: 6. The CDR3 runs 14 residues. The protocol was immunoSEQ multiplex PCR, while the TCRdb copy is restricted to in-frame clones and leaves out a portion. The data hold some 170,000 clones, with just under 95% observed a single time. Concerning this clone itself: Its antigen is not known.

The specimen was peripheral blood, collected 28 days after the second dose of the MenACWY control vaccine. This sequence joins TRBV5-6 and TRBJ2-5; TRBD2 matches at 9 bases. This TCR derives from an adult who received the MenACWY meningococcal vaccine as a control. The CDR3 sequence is CASSGRGGLETQYF. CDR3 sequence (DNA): TGTGCCAGCAGCGGGCGGGGGGGCCTCGAGACCCAGTACTTC.